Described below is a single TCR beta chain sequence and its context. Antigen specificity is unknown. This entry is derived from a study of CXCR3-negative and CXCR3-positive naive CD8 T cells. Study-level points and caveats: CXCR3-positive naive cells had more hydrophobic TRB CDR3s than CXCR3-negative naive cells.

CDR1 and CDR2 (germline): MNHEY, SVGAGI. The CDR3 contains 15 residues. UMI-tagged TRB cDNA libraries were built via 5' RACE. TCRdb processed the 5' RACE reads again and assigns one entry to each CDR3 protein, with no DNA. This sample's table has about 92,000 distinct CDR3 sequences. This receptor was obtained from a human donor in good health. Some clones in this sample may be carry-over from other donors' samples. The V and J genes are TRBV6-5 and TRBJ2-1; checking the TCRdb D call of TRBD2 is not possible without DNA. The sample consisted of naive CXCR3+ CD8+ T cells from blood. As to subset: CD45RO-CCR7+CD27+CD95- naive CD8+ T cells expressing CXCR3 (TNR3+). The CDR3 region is CASSYRRGAGDEQFF.